A single sample is the source of the 5 T cell receptor beta chains below, sequenced in a study of T-cell memory formation after mild COVID-19. TCRdb re-called the 5' RACE reads through MiXCR, storing one row per CDR3 protein. The table has more than 150,000 distinct CDR3 sequences, around 10% seen once; the top ten hold roughly 3.8%. The material sequenced was PBMCs or a T cell subset sorted from them (not recorded which). The source of these receptors is a man younger than 30 who had mild COVID-19 (a few samples of this study predate the infection). Cell type and time point are not known.

This clonotype was observed many times. The rearrangement links TRBV5-1 to TRBJ1-5; perhaps TRBD1 as D (6 bases). V dropped 4 bases and J dropped 0 bases, with 11 bases sitting between them. CDR3 size: 15 residues. From germline, CDR1 is SGHRS and CDR2 YFSETQ. CDR3 loop: CASSVTGNSNQPQHF. The CDR3 DNA follows: TGCGCCAGCAGCGTGACAGGTAATAGCAATCAGCCCCAGCATTTT. The full variable domain, its missing parts supplied by reference TRBV5-1 and TRBJ1-5, is KAGVTQTPRYLIKTRGQQVTLSCSPISGHRSVSWYQQTPGQGLQFLFEYFSETQRNKGNFPGRFSGRQFSNSRSEMNVSTLELGDSALYLCASSVTGNSNQPQHFGDGTRLSIL.

The rearrangement joins TRBV4-2 to TRBJ2-7; D not certain. V gave up 3 bases and J gave up 9 bases, with 15 bases separating them. Germline-derived CDR1 and CDR2 are LGHNA and YNFKEQ. The length of the CDR3 is 13 residues. The CDR3 nucleotides are TGTGCCAGCAGCCACGAGGCGATAAGTGGGCAGTACTTC. Its translation: CASSHEAISGQYF.

This clonotype was seen a handful of times. One end of the junction fails to match germline, which may point to a read error. The J gene is TRBJ1-1, the V gene TRBV7-6, with TRBD1 matching over 7 bases. Looked up from germline, CDR1 is SGHVS and CDR2 is FNYEAQ. CDR3 size: 14 residues. The CDR3 sequence: CASSSGSQGTKRNF. DNA for the CDR3: TGTGCCAGCAGCTCGGGATCACAGGGGACGAAAAGGAACTTT.

The rearrangement links TRBV4-3 to TRBJ1-4; D is uncertain. CDR3 length equals 13 residues. Per germline, CDR1 LGHNA and CDR2 YSLEER. Trimming took 9 bases from V and 7 from J, leaving 15 bases between them. The CDR3 nucleotides read TGCGCCAGTACAGCGCGGGCCGGTGAAAAACTGTTTTTT. As protein: CASTARAGEKLFF.

This clonotype has more than one count but fewer than ten. The V call is TRBV12-3 or TRBV12-4, the J call TRBJ1-1; D call uncertain. V lost 6 bases and J 1 base, leaving 15 bases between the germline ends. The CDR3 covers 15 residues. The CDR3 here is CASSLGPLTNTEAFF. As DNA, the CDR3 is TGTGCCAGCAGCCTAGGACCGCTTACGAACACTGAAGCTTTCTTT.